This paragraph covers one T cell receptor (beta chain) sequence. Its antigen is as yet unknown. Per the germline V gene, CDR1 is SEHNR and CDR2 is FQNEAQ (reference sequence). The V and J ends lost 4 bases and 0 bases respectively, with 12 bases between them. This CDR3 has 15 residues. Sequencing used immunoSEQ multiplex PCR; TCRdb keeps in-frame clones, though not all of them. The sample lists around 120,000 clones, around 89% seen once, with less than 8.5% in the top ten. This record comes from a study of T cell responses to AZD1222 COVID-19 vaccine. Whole-study findings and limits: Donors, mostly white British, included more females; clonal diversity was possibly underestimated.

The source was peripheral blood, collected 28 days after the second AZD1222 dose. J is TRBJ1-2 and V is TRBV7-9, with D hard to call. This TCR was recovered from an adult who received the AZD1222 COVID-19 vaccine. Here the CDR3 reads CASSSVAFTNYGYTF. The DNA for the CDR3 is TGTGCCAGCAGCTCCGTTGCCTTCACTAACTATGGCTACACCTTC.